These 22 T cell receptor beta chains were all obtained from the same sample, sequenced in a study of blood T cell repertoires in COVID-19. Generated by immunoSEQ multiplex PCR, the TCRdb table keeps only in-frame clones and is missing some. The sample has about 97,000 clones, approximately 86% seen once. Source material: peripheral blood. These receptors all stem from a woman aged 45 to 65 with COVID-19, enrolled during active disease.

The chain employs TRBV6-5 and TRBJ1-6; D call uncertain. V was trimmed by 2 bases and J by 5 bases, leaving 10 bases between them. Germline V gene sequence: CDR1 MNHEY, CDR2 SVGAGI. The CDR3 spans 15 residues. DNA of the CDR3: TGTGCCAGCAGTTACGGGCACGTTCATAATTCACCCCTCCACTTT. This codes for CASSYGHVHNSPLHF.

The rearrangement uses TRBV5-6 and TRBJ2-1; D perhaps matches TRBD2 (6 bases). V was pared by 4 bases and J by 9 bases, with 11 bases between. The germline V gene encodes CDR1 SGHDT and CDR2 YYEEEE. The CDR3 totals 12 residues. The CDR3 region has the DNA TGTGCCAGCAGCGTCCCGGGACTTGAGCAGTTCTTC. Translating it yields CASSVPGLEQFF.

DNA of the CDR3: TGCGCCAGCAGTCAGTACATGGAGACCCAGTACTTC. Translation: CASSQYMETQYF. This chain uses TRBV23-1 with TRBJ2-5; D unresolved. TRBV23-1 falls under the ORF class, with uncertain function. The CDR3 contains 12 residues. Trimming pared 3 bases from V and 5 bases from J, leaving 7 bases between.

This clone came up a few times. This chain joins TRBV7-8 and TRBJ1-6; D unclear. With 1 base removed from V and 4 bases from J, the gap between germline ends came to 5 bases. This CDR3 is 14 amino acids long. Germline CDR1 and CDR2: SGHVS and FQNEAQ. The CDR3 sequence is CASSLDRYNSPLHF. The CDR3 DNA sequence: TGTGCCAGCAGCTTAGACAGATATAATTCACCCCTCCACTTT.

This clone was seen more than once but under ten times. The CDR3 DNA follows: TGTGCCAGCAGCTTCCTTCAAGAGACCCAGTACTTC. Translating it yields CASSFLQETQYF. This chain joins TRBV7-3 and TRBJ2-5, with D hard to call. CDR1 and CDR2 (germline): SGHTA, FQGTGA. Trimming cost V 3 bases and J 2 bases, with 4 bases left between them. The CDR3 has 12 residues.

The chain carries TRBV30 and TRBJ1-2; D is undetermined. Germline CDR1 GTSNPN, CDR2 SVGIG (reference sequence). V lost 1 base and J 4 bases, leaving 7 bases between the germline ends. The CDR3 loop spans 12 amino acids. The CDR3 sequence: CAWSEMSYGYTF. For the CDR3, the DNA is TGTGCCTGGAGTGAGATGAGCTATGGCTACACCTTC. The full variable domain, rest sourced from reference TRBV30 and TRBJ1-2, is SQTIHQWPATLVQPVGSPLSLECTVEGTSNPNLYWYRQAAGRGLQLLFYSVGIGQISSEVPQNLSASRPQDRQFILSSKKLLLSDSGFYLCAWSEMSYGYTFGSGTRLTVV.

The V call is TRBV10-3, the J call TRBJ1-2, with D uncertain. V gave up 2 bases and J gave up 13 bases, with 23 bases separating them. This CDR3 contains 15 residues. CDR1 and CDR2 from the germline V gene are ENHRY and SYGVKD. The CDR3 DNA sequence: TGTGCCATCAGTGAGCCCGGGGAACCGTTCGGTGATTGCACCTTC. Its protein is CAISEPGEPFGDCTF.

The gene calls are TRBV18 and TRBJ2-2, with 7 bases that match TRBD1. CDR3 length equals 14 residues. The junction had 6 bases not matched to a gene; V was cut back by 6 bases and J by 5 bases. CDR1 and CDR2 (germline): KGHSH, LQKENI. CDR3 DNA: TGTGCCAGCTCGGGGAGCAGGGGGACCGGGGAGCTGTTTTTT. Residues: CASSGSRGTGELFF.

This clone was recorded a few times. The chain is built from TRBV19 and TRBJ1-5; 9 bases match TRBD1. Germline CDR1 LNHDA, CDR2 SQIVND (reference sequence). This CDR3 comprises 17 residues. Germline trimming cut 11 bases from V and 2 bases from J; bases unmatched to any gene: 16. CDR3 amino acids: CASFPGTGSGGNQPQHF. CDR3 coding DNA: TGTGCCTCGTTCCCCGGGACAGGGAGTGGGGGCAATCAGCCCCAGCATTTT.

The chain has TRBV2 and TRBJ1-6; maybe TRBD1 (5 bases). The CDR3 is made up of 14 amino acids. V shed 6 bases and J shed 3 bases, with 9 bases lying between them. The germline CDR1 and CDR2 sequences are SNHLY and FYNNEI. The CDR3 DNA sequence: TGTGCCAGCAGCGCAGGGTACTATAATTCACCCCTCCACTTT. It translates to CASSAGYYNSPLHF.

The chain joins TRBV5-1 to TRBJ2-3; D remains ambiguous. Germline lookup yields CDR1 SGHRS and CDR2 YFSETQ. CDR3 size: 13 residues. V was shortened by 5 bases and J by 0 bases, with 7 bases between the two germline ends. The CDR3 DNA reads TGCGCCAGCAGGGAGCCTAGCACAGATACGCAGTATTTT. Its protein is CASREPSTDTQYF.

This chain links TRBV10-2 with TRBJ2-7; tentatively, D is TRBD1 (6 bases). V was clipped by 7 bases and J by 3 bases, with 13 bases between them. The CDR3 contains 13 residues. Germline V gene lookup returns CDR1 WSHSY and CDR2 SAAADI. CDR3 sequence: CASKAGVDYEQYF. The DNA of the CDR3 is TGCGCCAGCAAGGCAGGGGTGGACTACGAGCAGTACTTC.

The chain uses TRBV21-1 and TRBJ1-1; the table's D call TRBD1 went unverified against the DNA. TRBV21-1 represents a pseudogene. The CDR3 length is 16 residues. The CDR3 sequence: CASSKAIGQGGTEAFF. The CDR3 nucleotides are TGTGCCAGCAGCAAAGCAATCGGACAGGGGGGCACTGAAGCTTTCTTT.

The gene calls are TRBV6-5 and TRBJ1-2; a weak D match, TRBD1 (6 bases). Germline V gene data show CDR1 as MNHEY and CDR2 as SVGAGI. The V and J ends lost 5 bases and 6 bases respectively, with 13 bases between them. The CDR3 loop spans 13 amino acids. The DNA for the CDR3 is TGTGCCAGCAGTCCATGGGACACCCATGGCTACACCTTC. Translating it yields CASSPWDTHGYTF.

V and J are TRBV28 and TRBJ2-6; D uncertain. The CDR3 totals 14 residues. The ends were cut back, 6 bases at V and 3 bases at J, with 9 bases in the middle. Germline V lookup: CDR1 MDHEN, CDR2 SYDVKM. CDR3 region: CASSSGGGANVLTF. As DNA, the CDR3 is TGTGCCAGCAGCTCAGGTGGTGGGGCCAACGTCCTGACTTTC.

The J gene is TRBJ2-5, the V gene TRBV25-1; 10 positions match TRBD2. The germline V gene encodes CDR1 MGHDK and CDR2 SYGVNS. This CDR3 region has 14 residues. V gave up 6 bases and J gave up 5 bases; unmatched junction bases: 6. The CDR3 DNA is TGTGCCAGCAGCGAGCGGGGGGGCAAGGAGACCCAGTACTTC. It translates to CASSERGGKETQYF.

The rearrangement uses TRBV6-6 and TRBJ2-5, with 10 positions matching TRBD1. The V segment lost 5 bases and the J segment 2 bases; nucleotides outside the gene matches: 11. The CDR3 totals 17 residues. Germline V CDR1 and CDR2: MNHNY, SVGAGI (reference sequence). CDR3 nucleotide sequence: TGTGCCAGCAGTCCGCGAGGGACAGGGGTTTTTCAAGAGACCCAGTACTTC. This codes for CASSPRGTGVFQETQYF.

This clone was detected only a few times. The CDR3 protein is CATRGTSGRSYEQYF. The CDR3 bases are TGTGCCACAAGAGGGACTAGCGGACGTTCCTACGAGCAGTACTTC. This chain uses TRBV10-3 with TRBJ2-7, with 11 positions matching TRBD2. The ends lost 10 bases at V and 1 base at J; junction bases unmatched: 9. Germline V gives CDR1 ENHRY, CDR2 SYGVKD. The CDR3 loop spans 15 amino acids.

J is TRBJ2-3 and V is TRBV11-2; 10 bases are shared with TRBD2. The CDR3 runs 19 residues. J was trimmed by 2 bases and V by 2 bases; bases with no gene match: 13. Germline V lookup: CDR1 SGHAT, CDR2 FQNNGV. The CDR3 spells CASSLRVGVGTSATDTQYF. CDR3 coding DNA: TGTGCCAGCAGCTTAAGGGTGGGTGTGGGGACTAGCGCCACAGATACGCAGTATTTT.

The chain recombines TRBV3-1 (or the pseudogene TRBV3-2) with TRBJ1-1, with D tentatively TRBD1 (6 bases). Germline CDR1 and CDR2: LGHDT and YNNKEL (reference sequence). The CDR3 is 16 amino acids. V shed 2 bases and J shed 1 base, with 14 bases lying between them. The CDR3 region has the DNA TGTGCCAGCAGCCAATTGGACAGCCCGGGGAACACTGAAGCTTTCTTT. It codes for CASSQLDSPGNTEAFF.

This clone was found once. The chain has TRBV30 and TRBJ2-2; tentatively, D is TRBD2 (5 bases). Germline CDR1 reads GTSNPN; CDR2 reads SVGIG (reference sequence). The V gene lost 0 bases and the J gene lost 0 bases, with 14 bases spanning the gap. This CDR3 spans 17 amino acids. The DNA for the CDR3 is TGTGCCTGGAGTGTAACAAAGCTAGCCGCGAACACCGGGGAGCTGTTTTTT. Amino acids: CAWSVTKLAANTGELFF. Full variable domain (remainder filled in from reference TRBV30 and TRBJ2-2): SQTIHQWPATLVQPVGSPLSLECTVEGTSNPNLYWYRQAAGRGLQLLFYSVGIGQISSEVPQNLSASRPQDRQFILSSKKLLLSDSGFYLCAWSVTKLAANTGELFFGEGSRLTVL.

The V gene is TRBV7-9, the J gene TRBJ2-5; no firm D call. Germline values: CDR1 SEHNR, CDR2 FQNEAQ (reference sequence). V dropped 8 bases and J dropped 4 bases, with 17 bases sitting between them. This CDR3 region has 14 residues. The CDR3 coding sequence is TGTGCCAGCTCTTCTCAGGAAGTAGGAGAGACCCAGTACTTC. Translated: CASSSQEVGETQYF.